These 17 T cell receptor beta chains share one sample of origin, sequenced in a study of blood T cell repertoires in COVID-19. The assay was immunoSEQ multiplex PCR, and TCRdb's table has in-frame clones only and misses some. This sample has 250,000 or so clones, with around 81% found just once. Sequencing was carried out using PBMCs or T cells enriched from blood (not recorded which). The receptors here all came from a man aged 45-65 years who had recovered from COVID-19.

The chain is built from TRBV6-5 and TRBJ2-6; D remains ambiguous. CDR1 MNHEY and CDR2 SVGAGI come from the germline V gene. Trimming removed 7 bases at V and 0 bases at J, with 7 bases between. This CDR3 is built from 14 residues. Here the CDR3 reads CASTFVSGANVLTF. CDR3 nucleotide sequence: TGTGCCAGCACCTTCGTCTCTGGGGCCAACGTCCTGACTTTC.

The CDR3 loop is CASSHDFRVSYEQYF. The CDR3 DNA is TGTGCCAGCAGCCACGACTTCAGGGTGTCCTACGAGCAGTACTTC. This sequence joins TRBV3-1 (or the pseudogene TRBV3-2) and TRBJ2-7; D perhaps matches TRBD1 (5 bases). The CDR3 contains 15 residues. V shed 3 bases and J shed 1 base, with 13 bases lying between them. Germline V gene data show CDR1 as LGHDT and CDR2 as YNNKEL (reference sequence).

V usage is TRBV7-6 and J usage is TRBJ2-1, with 10 bases that match TRBD2. The germline CDR1 and CDR2 sequences are SGHVS and FNYEAQ. Trimming removed 5 bases from V and 9 bases from J; junction bases left unmatched: 10. This CDR3 spans 15 amino acids. The CDR3 reads CASSQQAGGPVEQFF. CDR3 DNA sequence: TGTGCCAGCAGCCAACAAGCGGGGGGGCCCGTTGAGCAGTTCTTC.

The J gene is TRBJ1-6, the V gene TRBV6-5, with D unresolved. This CDR3 region has 14 residues. Germline CDR1 is MNHEY and CDR2 is SVGAGI. V shed 2 bases and J shed 9 bases, with 11 bases lying between them. The CDR3 nucleotides read TGTGCCAGCAGTTACGGTTCAGGCCTTTCACCCCTCCACTTT. Residues: CASSYGSGLSPLHF.

This chain uses TRBV19 with TRBJ2-7, with D possibly TRBD2 on 6 matching bases. Germline V gene data show CDR1 as LNHDA and CDR2 as SQIVND (reference sequence). V shed 4 bases and J shed 4 bases, with 14 bases lying between them. This CDR3 contains 14 residues. The CDR3 is CASSTGLARYEQYF. Here the CDR3 DNA reads TGTGCCAGTAGTACGGGACTGGCTAGATACGAGCAGTACTTC.

The CDR3 protein is CASREGGSSNQPQHF. In DNA, the CDR3 is TGTGCCAGCAGGGAAGGGGGTTCGAGCAATCAGCCCCAGCATTTT. The V and J genes are TRBV3-1 (or the pseudogene TRBV3-2) and TRBJ1-5; possibly TRBD1 for D (6 bases). The CDR3 consists of 15 residues. In germline, CDR1 is LGHDT, CDR2 YNNKEL (reference sequence). Trimming removed 6 bases from V and 1 base from J, with 13 bases in between.

The chain has TRBV28 and TRBJ1-1; no definite D call. The CDR3 extends over 14 amino acids. V lost 2 bases, J lost 4 bases, and 11 bases lay in between. From germline, CDR1 is MDHEN and CDR2 SYDVKM. In DNA, the CDR3 is TGTGCCAGCAGTTTACGACAATCGATCACTGAAGCTTTCTTT. Its protein is CASSLRQSITEAFF.

The rearrangement links TRBV27 to TRBJ1-2; perhaps TRBD1 as D (5 bases). Trimming took 2 bases from V and 4 from J, leaving 8 bases between them. Germline CDR1 is MNHEY and CDR2 is SMNVEV (reference sequence). The CDR3 is 13 amino acids. The CDR3 protein is CASSLRQSYGYTF. The CDR3 bases are TGTGCCAGCAGTTTAAGACAGAGCTATGGCTACACCTTC.

This clone was recorded a few times. The gene calls are TRBV7-3 and TRBJ2-1; 11 bases align to TRBD1. The ends lost 5 bases at V and 2 bases at J; junction bases unmatched: 2. The CDR3 is 15 residues long. CDR1 is SGHTA and CDR2 is FQGTGA in the germline V gene. CDR3 amino acids: CASSRGQGAYNEQFF. The DNA of the CDR3 is TGTGCCAGCAGCCGGGGACAGGGGGCCTACAATGAGCAGTTCTTC.

This clone has a single count. This rearrangement joins TRBV7-2 to TRBJ2-3; TRBD1 matches at 10 bases. The CDR3 covers 14 residues. V shed 5 bases and J 13 bases; nucleotides not matched to a gene: 12. Germline V gene sequence: CDR1 SGHTA, CDR2 FQGNSA. The CDR3 protein is CASSTDLTGGVKYF. The CDR3 DNA follows: TGTGCCAGCAGCACCGACTTGACAGGGGGCGTTAAGTATTTT.

The J gene is TRBJ1-1, the V gene TRBV15; weak D call: TRBD1 (6 bases). V shed 7 bases and J shed 6 bases, with 21 bases lying between them. The length of the CDR3 is 15 residues. Germline V gene lookup returns CDR1 LNHNV and CDR2 YYDKDF (reference sequence). The CDR3 here is CATTRDNHRGAEAFF. DNA for the CDR3: TGTGCCACCACCCGGGACAACCATCGGGGGGCTGAAGCTTTCTTT.

The chain joins TRBV28 to TRBJ2-1, with 11 positions matching TRBD2. Trimming removed 8 bases from V and 8 bases from J; junction bases left unmatched: 14. This CDR3 comprises 16 residues. The germline V gene has CDR1 MDHEN and CDR2 SYDVKM. The CDR3 here is CASPPLAGGVMDEQFF. The CDR3 DNA sequence: TGTGCCAGCCCTCCTTTAGCGGGAGGGGTTATGGATGAGCAGTTCTTC.

V usage is TRBV9 and J usage is TRBJ2-7; 8 bases line up with TRBD1. Germline loops: CDR1 SGDLS, CDR2 YYNGEE. V dropped 4 bases and J dropped 4; count of bases not matched to a gene: 10. The CDR3 runs 15 residues. CDR3: CASSPAGDRPYEQYF. The CDR3 region has the DNA TGTGCCAGCAGCCCCGCCGGGGACAGGCCGTACGAGCAGTACTTC.

The gene calls are TRBV9 and TRBJ1-6; the D gene is possibly TRBD1 (5 bases). Trimming cost V 3 bases and J 11 bases, with 12 bases left between them. In germline, CDR1 is SGDLS, CDR2 YYNGEE. The CDR3 covers 13 residues. CDR3 in amino acids: CASSEDSGPPLHF. CDR3 nucleotides: TGTGCCAGCAGCGAAGACTCAGGGCCACCCCTCCACTTT.

This clone has more than one count but fewer than ten. The chain links TRBV5-1 to TRBJ1-5; D uncertain. Trimming took 0 bases from V and 0 from J, leaving 7 bases between them. The CDR3 runs 15 residues. In germline, CDR1 is SGHRS, CDR2 YFSETQ. The CDR3 reads CASSLEAGSNQPQHF. The CDR3 DNA follows: TGCGCCAGCAGCTTGGAGGCAGGTAGCAATCAGCCCCAGCATTTT.

CDR3 DNA: TGTGCCAGCAGCTCGACTAGCGGGAGGGAGGGTGAGCAGTTCTTC. Its translation: CASSSTSGREGEQFF. The chain has TRBV7-8 and TRBJ2-1, with 14 bases aligning to TRBD2. Germline CDR1 reads SGHVS; CDR2 reads FQNEAQ. The CDR3 spans 15 residues. V gave up 4 bases and J gave up 9 bases; unmatched junction bases: 5.

The CDR3, as DNA: TGTGCCAGCAGTTATAAAGTCGGAGTCCTATTCTATGGCTACACCTTC. This translates into CASSYKVGVLFYGYTF. The chain carries TRBV6-5 and TRBJ1-2; no reliable D call. CDR1 MNHEY and CDR2 SVGAGI come from the germline V gene. This CDR3 has 16 residues. Trimming pared 3 bases from V and 4 bases from J, leaving 18 bases between.